This TCR beta chain appears in the sequencing data of a study of blood T cell repertoires in COVID-19. Turning to the study itself: Sites across the United States, Italy and Spain contributed samples from acute and convalescent COVID-19. Sample material is recorded as cDNA or gDNA derived from T cells, B-cell-depleted T cells, or PBMCs.

This clone was observed a single time. This table comes from immunoSEQ multiplex PCR, and its TCRdb copy is limited to in-frame clones, with some not included. The sample shows about 250,000 clones, roughly 85% of them seen only once. Per the germline V gene, CDR1 is MNHEY and CDR2 is SMNVEV (reference sequence). The V and J ends lost 5 bases and 7 bases respectively, with 15 bases between them. The CDR3 contains 15 residues. V usage is TRBV27 and J usage is TRBJ1-6; D not resolved. Sequencing was carried out using peripheral blood. This receptor was identified in a man between 18 and 29 years old with active or convalescent COVID-19. This CDR3 is CASSPRRARNSPLHF. In DNA form, the CDR3 reads TGTGCCAGCAGTCCCCGGCGGGCACGGAATTCACCCCTCCACTTT.